The 26 T cell receptor beta chains reported below all come from one sample, sequenced in a study of identical twins. TCRdb ran MiXCR on the 5' RACE reads and lists one entry per CDR3 protein. The data show a few hundred thousand distinct CDR3 sequences, more than 9% seen once. This sample was also put to use in a study of yellow fever vaccine responses in identical twins.

The specimen was PBMCs. The receptors shown here come from a young woman in good health.

The chain carries TRBV2 and TRBJ1-2; 7 bases agree with TRBD1. The CDR3 length is 14 residues. V was pared by 11 bases and J by 4 bases, with 13 bases of the junction left unmatched. Germline CDR1 SNHLY, CDR2 FYNNEI. In nucleotides, the CDR3 is TGTGCCGGGTTAGGGGACAGTGGCGGCTATGGCTACACCTTC. Protein sequence: CAGLGDSGGYGYTF.

This clonotype has at least ten counts. The chain is built from TRBV5-1 and TRBJ2-7; possible D gene TRBD1, 7 bases. Germline-derived CDR1 and CDR2 are SGHRS and YFSETQ. CDR3 length: 17 amino acids. Trimming stripped 1 base from V and 1 base from J, with 18 bases between. Here the CDR3 DNA reads TGCGCCAGCAGCTTGCGTGGAGGGGGCTCGGTTTCCTACGAGCAGTACTTC. It translates to CASSLRGGGSVSYEQYF.

This clonotype was seen more than once but under ten times. This rearrangement joins TRBV4-3 to TRBJ2-3, with 8 bases fitting TRBD1. The CDR3 contains 13 residues. V lost 3 bases and J lost 5; bases outside the gene matches: 1. Germline loops: CDR1 LGHNA, CDR2 YSLEER. In nucleotides, the CDR3 is TGCGCCAGCAGCCAGGACAGGGAAGATACGCAGTATTTT. Translating it yields CASSQDREDTQYF.

V is TRBV7-2 and J is TRBJ2-2, with 9 bases identical to TRBD1. Germline V gene data show CDR1 as SGHTA and CDR2 as FQGNSA. Unmatched junction bases numbered 3, after V lost 3 bases and J lost 4 bases. The CDR3 runs to 15 residues. CDR3: CASSFQTGGTGELFF. The CDR3 nucleotides read TGTGCCAGCAGCTTCCAGACAGGGGGCACCGGGGAGCTGTTTTTT.

This clonotype was counted ten times or more. This chain uses TRBV7-2 with TRBJ1-3, with no clear D. The CDR3 is 16 residues long. Deletions cut 5 bases from V and 0 bases from J, with 14 bases between. Germline V gene sequence: CDR1 SGHTA, CDR2 FQGNSA. The CDR3 here is CASSHPPTRSGNTIYF. The CDR3 DNA follows: TGTGCCAGCAGCCACCCCCCTACCCGCTCTGGAAACACCATATATTTT.

CDR3 nucleotides: TGTGCCAGCTCACCGGCCGGGACACCCAACTACGAGCAGTACTTC. Its protein product is CASSPAGTPNYEQYF. The chain links TRBV18 to TRBJ2-7, with D possibly being TRBD1 (6 bases). The germline V and J ends were trimmed by 3 bases and 3 bases, with 15 bases remaining between them. The CDR3 spans 15 residues. Germline values: CDR1 KGHSH, CDR2 LQKENI. Using reference TRBV18 and TRBJ2-7 for the parts outside the CDR3, the full variable domain is NAGVMQNPRHLVRRRGQEARLRCSPMKGHSHVYWYRQLPEEGLKFMVYLQKENIIDESGMPKERFSAEFPKEGPSILRIQQVVRGDSAAYFCASSPAGTPNYEQYFGPGTRLTVT.

The rearrangement uses TRBV5-1 and TRBJ2-1; no definite D call. The CDR3 has 16 amino acids. The germline gives CDR1 SGHRS, CDR2 YFSETQ. Deletions cut 4 bases from V and 2 bases from J, with 16 bases between. The CDR3 loop is CASSHGLGGTYNEQFF. The CDR3 coding sequence is TGCGCCAGCAGCCACGGCCTTGGTGGCACCTACAATGAGCAGTTCTTC.

In this sample, this clonotype turned up once. This chain joins TRBV20-1 and TRBJ2-1, with D tentatively TRBD2 (6 bases). Trimming took off 3 bases at V and 2 bases at J, with 11 bases between the two ends. The CDR3 sequence is 14 residues long. Germline V gene lookup returns CDR1 DFQATT and CDR2 SNEGSKA (reference sequence). CDR3 region: CSASWGDPYNEQFF. CDR3 DNA: TGCAGTGCTAGTTGGGGGGACCCCTACAATGAGCAGTTCTTC.

This clonotype was seen at least ten times. J is TRBJ2-5 and V is TRBV10-3, with D uncertain. CDR3 size: 11 residues. The V and J ends lost 2 bases and 8 bases respectively, with 6 bases between them. The germline CDR1 and CDR2 sequences are ENHRY and SYGVKD. The CDR3 DNA reads TGTGCCATCAGTGAGAGCCTCACCCAGTACTTC. Its protein product is CAISESLTQYF.

The J gene is TRBJ2-1, the V gene TRBV9, with D perhaps TRBD1 (6 bases). The CDR3 runs 17 residues. Trimming removed 3 bases at V and 4 bases at J, with 20 bases between. The germline gives CDR1 SGDLS, CDR2 YYNGEE. The CDR3 region has the DNA TGTGCCAGCAGCGCCTTACTAGAGGGGGATATATACAATGAGCAGTTCTTC. The encoded protein is CASSALLEGDIYNEQFF. The entire variable domain, with the rest obtained from reference TRBV9 and TRBJ2-1, is as follows: DSGVTQTPKHLITATGQRVTLRCSPRSGDLSVYWYQQSLDQGLQFLIQYYNGEERAKGNILERFSAQQFPDLHSELNLSSLELGDSALYFCASSALLEGDIYNEQFFGPGTRLTVL.

J is TRBJ1-1 and V is TRBV5-1; unclear D gene. The CDR3 covers 15 residues. The V end was cut by 0 bases, the J end by 2 bases, with 11 bases between. The V gene's germline CDR1 is SGHRS and CDR2 YFSETQ. DNA of the CDR3: TGCGCCAGCAGCTTGGCCGGGTGGATTAACACTGAAGCTTTCTTT. Amino acids: CASSLAGWINTEAFF.

This clonotype was counted ten times or more. The rearrangement uses TRBV9 and TRBJ1-5; 9 bases are a match to TRBD1. The CDR3 extends over 15 amino acids. Germline V gene sequence: CDR1 SGDLS, CDR2 YYNGEE. V lost 0 bases to trimming and J lost 6 bases; unmatched junction nucleotides: 4. The CDR3 spells CASSVDGTGFQPQHF. DNA for the CDR3: TGTGCCAGCAGCGTAGATGGGACAGGGTTTCAGCCCCAGCATTTT.

The table lists this clonotype with many counts. The gene calls are TRBV20-1 and TRBJ2-1; the match to TRBD2 covers 10 bases. The ends lost 0 bases at V and 6 bases at J; junction bases unmatched: 5. Germline V gives CDR1 DFQATT, CDR2 SNEGSKA (reference sequence). The CDR3 runs 15 residues. The CDR3 DNA is TGCAGTGCTAGAGATCGGGAGCGGGGGGGCAATGAGCAGTTCTTC. Translation: CSARDRERGGNEQFF.

This clonotype was counted between two and nine times. V is TRBV20-1 and J is TRBJ1-2; D is perhaps TRBD1 (6 bases). The CDR3 is 13 amino acids. Trimming pared 5 bases from V and 3 bases from J, leaving 13 bases between. The germline gives CDR1 DFQATT, CDR2 SNEGSKA (reference sequence). CDR3 DNA: TGCAGTGCTCCGCCAGGGGCATACTATGGCTACACCTTC. Its protein product is CSAPPGAYYGYTF.

This clonotype was seen a few times. The rearrangement links TRBV14 to TRBJ2-5; unclear D gene. This CDR3 comprises 13 residues. The germline CDR1 and CDR2 sequences are SGHDN and FVKESK. V lost 1 base to trimming and J lost 7 bases, with 10 bases between them. The CDR3: CASSQGGVGTQYF. The CDR3 DNA reads TGTGCCAGCAGCCAAGGAGGCGTTGGGACCCAGTACTTC.

The sample holds a few counts of this clonotype. The V and J genes are TRBV27 and TRBJ2-1; perhaps TRBD1 as D (6 bases). The CDR3 spans 13 residues. The germline V and J ends were trimmed by 10 bases and 0 bases, with 10 bases remaining between them. Germline loops: CDR1 MNHEY, CDR2 SMNVEV (reference sequence). CDR3 in DNA: TGTGCCACAGGACAGAGCTCCTACAATGAGCAGTTCTTC. It yields the protein CATGQSSYNEQFF.

The V gene is TRBV28, the J gene TRBJ2-1; unclear D gene. The V gene's germline CDR1 is MDHEN and CDR2 SYDVKM. The CDR3 is 16 residues long. V was cut by 2 bases and J by 4 bases, with 15 bases left in between. DNA for the CDR3: TGTGCCAGCAGTTTAAATGGCGTCTGGGATTACAATGAGCAGTTCTTC. Translating it yields CASSLNGVWDYNEQFF.

The V gene is TRBV7-3, the J gene TRBJ2-3; D ambiguous. Germline assignment: CDR1 SGHTA and CDR2 FQGTGA. V lost 3 bases and J 2 bases, leaving 9 bases between the germline ends. The CDR3 extends over 14 amino acids. DNA for the CDR3: TGTGCCAGCAGCTTGGGCAGACACACAGATACGCAGTATTTT. Amino acids: CASSLGRHTDTQYF.

This clonotype was seen ten or more times. CDR3 amino acids: CASSPRNTIYF. Written as DNA, the CDR3 is TGTGCCAGCAGTCCTCGGAACACCATATATTTT. The chain uses TRBV12-3 or TRBV12-4 and TRBJ1-3; D gene uncertain. The CDR3 contains 11 residues. V shed 5 bases and J shed 7 bases, with 6 bases lying between them.

The rearrangement joins TRBV5-1 to TRBJ2-2; no reliable D call. The germline V gene has CDR1 SGHRS and CDR2 YFSETQ. The V end was cut by 4 bases, the J end by 2 bases, with 9 bases between. The length of the CDR3 is 14 residues. CDR3 region: CASSHLANTGELFF. In DNA form, the CDR3 reads TGCGCCAGCAGCCACCTTGCAAACACCGGGGAGCTGTTTTTT. Full variable domain (remainder filled in from reference TRBV5-1 and TRBJ2-2): KAGVTQTPRYLIKTRGQQVTLSCSPISGHRSVSWYQQTPGQGLQFLFEYFSETQRNKGNFPGRFSGRQFSNSRSEMNVSTLELGDSALYLCASSHLANTGELFFGEGSRLTVL.

This clonotype was counted only a few times. The V and J genes are TRBV27 and TRBJ2-2, with 9 bases fitting TRBD2. J gave up 2 bases and V 6 bases, and 10 bases lay outside the gene matches. The CDR3 totals 17 residues. Looked up from germline, CDR1 is MNHEY and CDR2 is SMNVEV (reference sequence). Here the CDR3 reads CASSAKGTSYNTGELFF. CDR3 DNA: TGTGCCAGCAGCGCCAAAGGGACTAGCTATAACACCGGGGAGCTGTTTTTT.

This clonotype was observed a handful of times. The chain is built from TRBV7-9 and TRBJ2-1, with D maybe TRBD2 (7 bases). Trimming cost V 0 bases and J 8 bases, with 11 bases left between them. This CDR3 comprises 14 residues. Germline V gene data show CDR1 as SEHNR and CDR2 as FQNEAQ (reference sequence). The DNA for the CDR3 is TGTGCCAGCAGCTTAGCAGGGGGGGACCATGAGCAGTTCTTC. Its translation is CASSLAGGDHEQFF.

This clonotype was seen a handful of times. V and J are TRBV30 and TRBJ2-1; 12 nucleotides match TRBD2. There are 17 residues in the CDR3. Germline-derived CDR1 and CDR2 are GTSNPN and SVGIG (reference sequence). Losses at the gene ends were 1 base for V and 4 bases for J; bases not matched to a gene: 8. The CDR3 DNA follows: TGTGCCTGGAGTGGAGCCGGACTAGCGGGGCCTTACAATGAGCAGTTCTTC. Its translation: CAWSGAGLAGPYNEQFF.

This clonotype was recorded at least ten times. The chain has TRBV6-2 or TRBV6-3 and TRBJ1-1; 8 bases line up with TRBD1. The CDR3 loop spans 14 amino acids. CDR1 and CDR2 from the germline V gene are MNHEY and SVGEGT. V shed 5 bases, J shed 4 bases, and the junction held 6 bases outside the gene matches. CDR3 sequence: CASSDQGATTEAFF. The DNA for the CDR3 is TGTGCCAGCAGTGACCAGGGGGCGACCACTGAAGCTTTCTTT.

Only a few counts were recorded for this clonotype. The chain joins TRBV7-2 to TRBJ1-6; 10 nucleotides match TRBD1. The germline V gene has CDR1 SGHTA and CDR2 FQGNSA. The CDR3 has 16 residues. V lost 5 bases to trimming and J lost 9 bases; unmatched junction nucleotides: 10. The CDR3 protein is CASSPRDRGALSPLHF. The CDR3 DNA is TGTGCCAGCAGCCCTAGGGACAGGGGAGCGCTTTCACCCCTCCACTTT. The full variable domain, completed using reference TRBV7-2 and TRBJ1-6, is GAGVSQSPSNKVTEKGKDVELRCDPISGHTALYWYRQSLGQGLEFLIYFQGNSAPDKSGLPSDRFSAERTGGSVSTLTIQRTQQEDSAVYLCASSPRDRGALSPLHFGNGTRLTVT.

This clonotype was picked up many times. The chain is built from TRBV20-1 and TRBJ2-1; perhaps TRBD2 as D (6 bases). The V and J ends lost 5 bases and 0 bases respectively, with 23 bases between them. This CDR3 is 18 amino acids long. The germline V gene encodes CDR1 DFQATT and CDR2 SNEGSKA (reference sequence). The CDR3 protein is CSARTSPKGRHSYNEQFF. The CDR3 DNA sequence: TGCAGTGCTCGAACCTCCCCCAAAGGGAGGCACTCCTACAATGAGCAGTTCTTC.